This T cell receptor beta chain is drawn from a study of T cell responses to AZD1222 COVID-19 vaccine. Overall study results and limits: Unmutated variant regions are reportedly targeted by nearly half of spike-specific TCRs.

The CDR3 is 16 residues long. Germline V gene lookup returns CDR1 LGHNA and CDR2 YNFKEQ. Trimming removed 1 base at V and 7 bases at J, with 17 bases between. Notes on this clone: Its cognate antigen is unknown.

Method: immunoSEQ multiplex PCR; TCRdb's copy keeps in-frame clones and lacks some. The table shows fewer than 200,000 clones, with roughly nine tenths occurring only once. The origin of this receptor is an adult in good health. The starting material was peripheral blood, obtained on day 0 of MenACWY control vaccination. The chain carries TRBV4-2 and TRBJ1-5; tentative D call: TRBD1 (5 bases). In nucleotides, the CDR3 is TGTGCCAGCAGCCAAGGGTCCGATAGGGGACGGCAGCCCCAGCATTTT. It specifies CASSQGSDRGRQPQHF.